Sequencing of this TCR beta chain was carried out in a study of cytomegalovirus exposure and HLA in healthy donors. Trimming removed 1 base from V and 1 base from J, with 4 bases in between. CDR3 length equals 13 residues. Germline loops: CDR1 MDHEN, CDR2 SYDVKM. Amplification used 60 Vbeta primers and 13 Jbeta primers. Data came from immunoSEQ multiplex PCR; TCRdb stores just in-frame clones and leaves some out. The sample has fewer than 250,000 clones. The chain employs TRBV28 and TRBJ1-1; no clear D. The sample comprised PBMCs. The clonotype comes from a woman under 40 in good health and CMV-seropositive. CDR3 in amino acids: CASSLYTNTEAFF. CDR3 sequence (DNA): TGTGCCAGCAGTTTATACACGAACACTGAAGCTTTCTTT.